This TCR beta chain came from a study of human T cells and chemical hapten exposure. The overall study: TCR yields per sample varied mostly from small pooled library volume differences. General observations from the study: Large CDR3 similarity clusters arose significantly more often from expanded TCRs than from controls.

As concerns this clonotype: What it binds is unknown.

Specified time point: patch test 1, 2 weeks after DPC sensitization. Treatment: therapeutic diphenylcyclopropenone sensitization with weekly scalp DPC. Before extraction, the whole blood was not fractionated, and total RNA was taken from it. TCRdb called the RACE reads again in MiXCR, with one record for every CDR3 protein. This sample has some 200,000 distinct CDR3 sequences, with 20% to 25% found just once. This TCR came from a woman in her fifties or sixties with alopecia areata. Some clones in this sample may be carry-over from other donors' samples. The input for sequencing was whole blood, taken in connection with sensitization to the hapten diphenylcyclopropenone (DPC).

CDR3 region: CASSQAQSSRDRGLGSSYEQYF. The CDR3 nucleotides read TGCGCCAGCAGCCAGGCCCAAAGCTCCCGGGACAGGGGACTAGGGAGCTCCTACGAGCAGTACTTC. The gene calls are TRBV5-1 and TRBJ2-7, with 10 bases lining up with TRBD1. V was clipped by 4 bases and J by 0 bases; unmatched bases: 25. Germline V gene lookup returns CDR1 SGHRS and CDR2 YFSETQ. The length of the CDR3 is 22 residues.